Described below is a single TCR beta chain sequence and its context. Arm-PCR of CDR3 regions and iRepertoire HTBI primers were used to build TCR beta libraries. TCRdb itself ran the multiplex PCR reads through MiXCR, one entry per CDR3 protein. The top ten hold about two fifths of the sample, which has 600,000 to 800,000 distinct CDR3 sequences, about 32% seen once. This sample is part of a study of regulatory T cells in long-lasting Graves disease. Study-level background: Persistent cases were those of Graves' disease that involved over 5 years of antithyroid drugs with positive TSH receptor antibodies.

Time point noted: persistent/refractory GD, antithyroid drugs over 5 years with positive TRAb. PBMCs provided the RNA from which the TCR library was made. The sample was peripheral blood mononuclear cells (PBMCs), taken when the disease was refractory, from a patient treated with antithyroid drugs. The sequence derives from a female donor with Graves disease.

CDR3 protein: CASSHLEGYGYTF. For the CDR3, the DNA is TGTGCCAGCAGCCACCTGGAGGGGTATGGCTACACCTTC. The chain uses TRBV3-1 and TRBJ1-2; a possible D gene is TRBD1 (5 bases). The germline V and J ends were trimmed by 3 bases and 5 bases, with 10 bases remaining between them. This CDR3 has 13 residues. The germline CDR1 and CDR2 sequences are LGHDT and YNNKEL (reference sequence).